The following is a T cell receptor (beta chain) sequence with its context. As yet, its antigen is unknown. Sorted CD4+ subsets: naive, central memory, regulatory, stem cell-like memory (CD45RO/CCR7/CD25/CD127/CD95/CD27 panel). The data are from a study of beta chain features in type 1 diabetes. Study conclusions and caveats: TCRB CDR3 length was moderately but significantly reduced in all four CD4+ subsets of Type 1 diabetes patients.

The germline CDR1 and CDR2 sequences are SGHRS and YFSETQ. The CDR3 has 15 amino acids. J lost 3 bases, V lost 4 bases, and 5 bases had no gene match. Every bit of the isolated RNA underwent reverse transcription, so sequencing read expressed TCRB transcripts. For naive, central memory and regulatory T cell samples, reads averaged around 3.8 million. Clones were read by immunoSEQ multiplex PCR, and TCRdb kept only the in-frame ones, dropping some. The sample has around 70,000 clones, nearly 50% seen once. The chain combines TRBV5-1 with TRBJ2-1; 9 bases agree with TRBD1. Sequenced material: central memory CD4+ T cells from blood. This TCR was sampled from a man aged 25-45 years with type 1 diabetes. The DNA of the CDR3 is TGCGCCAGCAGCAACGGACAGGGGTTCTACAATGAGCAGTTCTTC. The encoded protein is CASSNGQGFYNEQFF.